The 8 T cell receptor beta chains below all came from one sample that was sequenced in a study of T cells in Graves' hyperthyroidism and ophthalmopathy. The source material, RNA transcripts, was used to amplify TCR beta CDR3 regions. A set of HTBI primers served as the primers for a first-round RT-PCR of the TCR CDR3. Each CDR3 protein gets one entry after TCRdb re-called the multiplex PCR reads with MiXCR. This sample has 550,000 to 700,000 distinct CDR3 sequences; roughly 15% occur once, and the top ten carry approximately 4.2%. Source material: blood. These receptors all stem from a woman aged 40 to 49 with Graves' ophthalmopathy.

This clonotype was seen repeatedly, ten times or more. Since the CDR3 does not end with the conserved phenylalanine or tryptophan, this likely comes from a read error. The chain links TRBV7-2 to TRBJ1-5; TRBD1 is a possible D gene (5 bases). Germline assignment: CDR1 SGHTA and CDR2 FQGNSA. The CDR3 loop spans 15 amino acids. Trimming left V 2 bases short and J 5 bases short, with 13 bases between. The CDR3 spells CASSLFQGLDQPQHS. The CDR3 DNA reads TGTGCCAGCAGCTTATTCCAGGGTTTGGATCAGCCCCAGCATTCT.

This clonotype showed up many times. J is TRBJ2-7 and V is TRBV6-1, with TRBD2 identical over 8 bases. The CDR3 totals 15 residues. Losses at the gene ends were 6 bases for V and 6 bases for J; bases not matched to a gene: 13. The V gene's germline CDR1 is MNHNS and CDR2 SASEGT. CDR3 nucleotide sequence: TGTGCCAGCAGCCAGAGCGGGGGACTATTAAGCGAGCAGTACTTC. Translating it yields CASSQSGGLLSEQYF.

The table lists this clonotype with a few counts. The rearrangement links TRBV29-1 to TRBJ1-1; TRBD1 matches at 10 bases. The CDR3 has 13 residues. V was pared by 5 bases and J by 12 bases, with 12 bases of the junction left unmatched. Germline V CDR1 and CDR2: SQVTM, ANQGSEA. In DNA, the CDR3 is TGCAGCGTTCAACCTAATAGACAGGGGGCGACTTTCTTT. This sequence encodes CSVQPNRQGATFF.

This sequence joins TRBV6-1 and TRBJ2-5; D possibly corresponds to TRBD1 (6 bases). This CDR3 comprises 14 residues. V was clipped by 6 bases and J by 3 bases, with 14 bases between them. The germline V gene has CDR1 MNHNS and CDR2 SASEGT. CDR3 in amino acids: CASRRQAAEETQYF. CDR3 in DNA: TGTGCCAGCAGACGACAGGCCGCGGAAGAGACCCAGTACTTC.

The table lists this clonotype with many counts. The chain is built from TRBV6-5 and TRBJ2-7; the match to TRBD2 covers 8 bases. Germline V gives CDR1 MNHEY, CDR2 SVGAGI. The CDR3 runs 15 residues. The V gene end was trimmed by 2 bases and the J gene end by 0 bases; junction bases not matched to a gene: 3. The CDR3 DNA is TGTGCCAGCAGTTACCTAGCGGGCAGCTCCTACGAGCAGTACTTC. Amino acid sequence: CASSYLAGSSYEQYF.

This clonotype showed up many times. The final CDR3 position lacks the conserved phenylalanine or tryptophan, pointing to a likely read error. No DNA is shown, since the ends of the CDR3 on it are uncertain; the CDR3 is the one TCRdb lists. The CDR3 is CASSSAGGRVLL. This chain uses TRBV28 with TRBJ2-7; the table's D call TRBD2 went unverified against the DNA. Ends included, the CDR3 has 12 residues. From germline, CDR1 is MDHEN and CDR2 SYDVKM.

The sample holds many counts of this clonotype. The V and J genes are TRBV30 and TRBJ2-5; 9 nucleotides line up with TRBD2. The CDR3 runs to 15 residues. From germline, CDR1 is GTSNPN and CDR2 SVGIG (reference sequence). V dropped 1 base and J dropped 5; count of bases not matched to a gene: 8. The CDR3 region has the DNA TGTGCCTGGAGTGCAGGACTAGCGCGAGGGGAGACCCAGTACTTC. This translates into CAWSAGLARGETQYF.

This clonotype was seen repeatedly, ten times or more. The genes are TRBV5-1 and TRBJ2-1; TRBD2 matches at 8 bases. This CDR3 is 15 amino acids long. J lost 6 bases, V lost 2 bases, and 7 bases had no gene match. Looked up from germline, CDR1 is SGHRS and CDR2 is YFSETQ. CDR3 residues: CASSLAGDQSNEQFF. The DNA for the CDR3 is TGCGCCAGCAGCTTAGCGGGAGACCAAAGCAATGAGCAGTTCTTC.